The T cell receptor (beta chain) described here comes from a study of graft-versus-host responses after intestinal transplantation. Assay: immunoSEQ multiplex PCR; the TCRdb copy retains only in-frame clones and omits some. Counted here are some 4,000 clones, around 77% occurring once; the ten biggest clones make up roughly a tenth. There are 16 residues in the CDR3. The ends lost 5 bases at V and 6 bases at J; junction bases unmatched: 10. The germline V gene encodes CDR1 LNHDA and CDR2 SQIVND (reference sequence). Processing released intraepithelial and lamina propria lymphocytes from the graft tissue.

This receptor was obtained from a human patient who received an intestinal transplant, so some T cells may come from the graft donor. The source material was ileum tissue, sampled around 1,000 days after intestinal transplantation. The gene calls are TRBV19 and TRBJ2-1; 10 nucleotides match TRBD2. The CDR3, as DNA: TGTGCCAGTAGTCTCGAAGCGGGAGGGTATACCAATGAGCAGTTCTTC. It is translated as CASSLEAGGYTNEQFF.